This TCR beta chain was recovered during a study of PD-1 blockade in classical Hodgkin lymphoma. The data were produced by immunoSEQ multiplex PCR, yet TCRdb's version contains in-frame clones alone and is incomplete. The sample carries about 15,000 clones, around 87% recorded once. Time point indicated: newly diagnosed, previously untreated cHL patient sample. It was PBMCs in newly diagnosed, untreated classical Hodgkin lymphoma that served as comparison. Findings and limits, study-wide: With respect to the repertoire differences, their causes, possibly disease activity or prior therapy, remain undefined. TCR diversity at baseline was reported to be reduced in newly diagnosed patients relative to healthy donors.

The CDR3 is 14 amino acids. V was pared by 6 bases and J by 1 base, with 6 bases of the junction left unmatched. CDR1 SGHRS and CDR2 YFSETQ come from the germline V gene. Concerning this clone: What it recognizes is unknown.

Material: peripheral blood mononuclear cells (PBMCs). The chain has TRBV5-1 and TRBJ1-1; TRBD1 matches at 7 bases. This sequence originates from a human donor with classical Hodgkin lymphoma. The CDR3, as DNA: TGCGCCAGCACCCCCGGGACAGCGAACACTGAAGCTTTCTTT. Its protein product is CASTPGTANTEAFF.